This is a list of T cell receptor beta chains from one sample in a study of tumor-infiltrating lymphocytes in primary liver carcinoma. One entry per CDR3 protein results from TCRdb running MiXCR on the multiplex PCR reads. The table records approximately 330,000 distinct CDR3 sequences, around 60% of them present only once. Sequenced material: peripheral blood. These receptors all come from a man in his forties with primary liver carcinoma and hepatitis B virus infection. Each CDR3 is given with its conserved first and last residue. A D gene is named only where the DNA matches it firmly. Expanded clones are given a class, and other clones once, few, many or no size at all.

cdr3_nt cdr3_aa v_call clone_size j_call d_call
TGTGCCAGCAGCTGGGGCGGGGCATACAAGCAGTACTTT CASSWGGAYKQYF TRBV11-1 . TRBJ2-7 .
TGTGCCAGCAGCTTAGGAGGAGATGGGCAGTTCTTC CASSLGGDGQFF TRBV11-2 many TRBJ2-1 .
TGTGCCAGCAGCCTCGGGTGGGTGGACCTCTACGAGCAGTACTTC CASSLGWVDLYEQYF TRBV13 . TRBJ2-7 .
TGTGCCAGCAGCCCTAGCGTTGCGAATGAGCAGTTCTTC CASSPSVANEQFF TRBV7-2 . TRBJ2-1 .
TGTACCAGCAGTTACTCTTCCCATAGACAGGGGCAAGAGACCCAGTACTTC CTSSYSSHRQGQETQYF TRBV6-5 . TRBJ2-5 TRBD1
TGTGCCACCAGTGATTTGGGGTCGGATACGCAGTATTTT CATSDLGSDTQYF TRBV24-1 . TRBJ2-3 .
TGTGCCAGCAGCGACCAGCCCGCCGGGTTTAACGAGCTGTACTTC CASSDQPAGFNELYF TRBV6-1 . TRBJ2-7 .
TGTGCCAGCAGGCCTAGCGGGAGGGCCATCGGGGAGCTGTTTTTT CASRPSGRAIGELFF TRBV12-3/TRBV12-4 . TRBJ2-2 TRBD2
TGTGCCAGCAGCGCCACGACAGATACGCAGTATTTT CASSATTDTQYF TRBV5-4 few TRBJ2-3 .
TGTGCCAGCAGTGAATCTGCGGGGAGGGTACTAGCCAAAAACATTCAGTACTTC CASSESAGRVLAKNIQYF TRBV6-1 many TRBJ2-4 TRBD2
TGCGCCAGCAGCTCGACTGGGGGGGACTATGGTTACACCTTC CASSSTGGDYGYTF TRBV5-1 . TRBJ1-2 .
TGTGCCAGCAGTCCCTCCACTATGGGACAGGCCTACGAGCAGTACTTC CASSPSTMGQAYEQYF TRBV28 . TRBJ2-7 TRBD1
TGCAGCGTTGAAGTGCAGTCCCAGGGGAACTCCTACGAGCAGTACTTC CSVEVQSQGNSYEQYF TRBV29-1 many TRBJ2-7 .
TGTGCCAGCAGCTCAAGAGGCTCTCTCAGCATCTACGAGCGGTACTTC CASSSRGSLSIYERYF TRBV11-1 . TRBJ2-7 .
TGCGCCAGCAGTCCGGGACAGTCCTCCTACGAGCAGTACTTC CASSPGQSSYEQYF TRBV10-2 many TRBJ2-7 TRBD1
TGCGCCAGCAGCCAAGATTATCCGCTAGCTTATGGGGAGACCCAGTACTTC CASSQDYPLAYGETQYF TRBV4-1 few TRBJ2-5 .
TGTGCCAGTAGTTCTCTACCGACAGGGAAGAACACTGAAGCTATCTTT CASSSLPTGKNTEAIF TRBV12-3/TRBV12-4 . TRBJ1-1 TRBD1
TGCAGCGTTGAAGCCCCTGGGCAGGGGGCCTGGGATGAGCAGTTCTTC CSVEAPGQGAWDEQFF TRBV29-1 many TRBJ2-1 TRBD1
TGTCCCAGCAGCTCACTAGCGGGGACGACCTACGAGCAGTACTTC CPSSSLAGTTYEQYF TRBV12-3/TRBV12-4 . TRBJ2-7 TRBD2
TGTGCCAGCAGCTTAGTAGGGGGGAGGTGGGGCACGGATGGTCAGTTCTTC CASSLVGGRWGTDGQFF TRBV11-2 . TRBJ2-1 .
TGTGCCAGCAGCCTACTAGCGGGAGGACACAATGAGCAGTTCTTC CASSLLAGGHNEQFF TRBV5-6 many TRBJ2-1 TRBD2
TGTGCCAGCAGCTTAGGATTAGCGGTGGGAGAAACTCAGTACTTC CASSLGLAVGETQYF TRBV11-2 . TRBJ2-5 .
TGTGCCAGCAGTTATCTGGGGAACAGAATGGCGACAGATACGCAGTATTTT CASSYLGNRMATDTQYF TRBV6-6 . TRBJ2-3 .
TGTGCCAGCAGCCGGACTAGCGGGAGGGCCTGGGAGACCCAGTACTTC CASSRTSGRAWETQYF TRBV28 . TRBJ2-5 TRBD2
TGCACCAGAAGACAAAAGCGGGAGGGTGGATCAGATACGCAGTATTTT CTRRQKREGGSDTQYF TRBV4-3 few TRBJ2-3 TRBD2